One and the same sample provided the 5 T cell receptor beta chains below, sequenced in a study of CD8 T cells in Susac syndrome. Random hexamers were used to reverse transcribe about 0.5 to 1 ug of RNA. TCRdb itself ran the immunoSEQ multiplex PCR reads through MiXCR, one entry per CDR3 protein. The data show 70,000 to 100,000 distinct CDR3 sequences, 90% to 95% seen once. Sequencing was carried out using CD8+ T cells from PBMCs. Receptor source: a human donor in good health.

This chain links TRBV29-1 with TRBJ1-4, with TRBD1 matching 9 bases. From germline, CDR1 is SQVTM and CDR2 ANQGSEA. The CDR3 contains 11 residues. J was trimmed by 11 bases and V by 7 bases; bases with no gene match: 5. DNA of the CDR3: TGCAGCGCCTGGGACAGGGACAAACTGTTTTTT. It is translated as CSAWDRDKLFF.

The rearrangement links TRBV9 to TRBJ2-6; TRBD1 matches at 9 bases. J gave up 2 bases and V 2 bases, and 2 bases lay outside the gene matches. This CDR3 is built from 16 residues. Per germline, CDR1 SGDLS and CDR2 YYNGEE. CDR3 DNA: TGTGCCAGCAGCGTTACAGGGGGCCCTGGGGCCAACGTCCTGACTTTC. Amino acids: CASSVTGGPGANVLTF.

CDR3 loop: CASSQESSYEQYF. CDR3 DNA: TGCGCCAGCAGCCAGGAGAGCTCCTACGAGCAGTACTTC. The chain is built from TRBV4-1 and TRBJ2-7; no definite D call. Per the germline V gene, CDR1 is MGHRA and CDR2 is YSYEKL. Trimming removed 3 bases from V and 0 bases from J, with 6 bases in between. CDR3 length equals 13 residues.

With respect to this clonotype: One end of the junction fails to match germline, which may point to a read error. The V and J genes are TRBV13 and TRBJ1-2; maybe TRBD1 (6 bases). The V gene's germline CDR1 is PRHDT and CDR2 FYEKMQ (reference sequence). This CDR3 has 16 residues. The DNA of the CDR3 is TGTGCCAGCACCTTAATAACAGGGAACTCCAACTATGGCTACACCTTC. It specifies CASTLITGNSNYGYTF.

The chain links TRBV29-1 to TRBJ2-3; possibly TRBD2 for D (5 bases). V was clipped by 0 bases and J by 6 bases, with 13 bases between them. Germline V gene data show CDR1 as SQVTM and CDR2 as ANQGSEA. The CDR3 sequence is 14 residues long. CDR3 protein: CSVEELEVLDTQYF. The DNA of the CDR3 is TGCAGCGTTGAAGAGTTGGAGGTTTTGGATACGCAGTATTTT.